This T cell receptor (beta chain) was captured by sequencing in a study of blood T cell repertoires in COVID-19 (TCRdb year 2020). Notes on the research overall: Samples covering the acute and convalescent phases of COVID-19 were provided by collaborators in the United States, Italy and Spain. The prospective study material was composed of cDNA or gDNA derived from T cells, B-cell-depleted T cells, or PBMCs. Deeply sampled blood TCRbeta repertoires from subjects exposed to, actively infected with, or recovered from COVID-19 were included in the dataset. The repertoires were made available in a free public database intended to serve as a resource for research on the immune response to SARS-CoV-2. The samples were drawn from two sources: the first 160 participants of the ongoing ImmuneRACE study, and 1,000 to 1,500 subjects contributed by 6 global collaborators. The sample metadata nearly always contained a de-identified subject ID, COVID-19 status, age in years and sex. HLA class I and class II types, where available, came from metadata supplied by the sample provider rather than from assay-based typing.

Worth noting for this clone: Its antigen remains undetermined. Base-call qualities are not available, and no considerably larger clone is one nucleotide away.

TCRbeta CDR3 regions were amplified from genomic DNA using the immunoSEQ Assay, a bias-controlled multiplex PCR. For the original study's pipeline: Within the assay, amplification of reference gene primers was used to estimate how many nucleated cells each sample contained. To quantify the absolute abundance of each unique TCRbeta CDR3 rearrangement, sequence reads were collapsed and filtered. For each sample, productive Simpson clonality was calculated by taking the square root of Simpson's diversity index across productive rearrangements. Sourced from immuneACCESS, this table was stored by TCRdb with only in-frame sequences that have V and J called. A share of the clones is absent; for the studies checked, an unresolved V gene accounts for under half, and the remainder has no known explanation. V, J and clone size are taken as reported in that table, and D and trimming were inferred from the DNA itself. A total of about 180,000 clones appear in this sample, approximately 90% of them only once. The ten biggest clones cover roughly 4.2% of the sample.

Relative to germline, V is 4 bases shorter and J is 2 bases shorter, with 14 bases between their ends. The germline V gene encodes CDR1 GTSNPN and CDR2 SVGIG (reference sequence). There are 14 amino acids in the CDR3, from cysteine to phenylalanine inclusive. CDR3 DNA only is kept here, 42 bases in frame from base 1. Results and caveats for the whole study, not just this receptor: The quantity of clinical and demographic metadata differed by source and by participant and was supplied without curation.

Each collaborating institution followed its own protocols to collect whole blood in K2EDTA tubes. Collaborator samples were shipped for TCRbeta analysis as frozen whole blood, isolated PBMCs, or DNA extracted from either sample type. The receptor was derived from a young woman with acute or convalescent COVID-19. The sequenced material came from peripheral blood. This sequence uses TRBV30 and TRBJ1-1; the D gene lacks a confident call. The DNA sequence is given as TGTGCCTGGACCCTGACACCGGGAAACACTGAAGCTTTCTTT. Translation gives CAWTLTPGNTEAFF.